These 22 T cell receptor beta chains originate from one sample sequenced in a study of T cells after yellow fever vaccination. TCRdb re-called the 5' RACE reads through MiXCR, storing one row per CDR3 protein. The sample contains roughly 48,000 distinct CDR3 sequences, around 6.7% of which appear only once. Sample: CD8+ T cells not binding an NS4B(214-222) dextramer, sorted from PBMCs, taken approximately 40 days after the first yellow fever vaccination. The receptors were gathered from a man aged 18 to 29 who received the YFV17D yellow fever vaccine.

This clonotype is judged medium-sized (0.01 to 0.1%). The gene calls are TRBV2 and TRBJ2-2, with a weak D call TRBD1 (7 bases). From germline, CDR1 is SNHLY and CDR2 FYNNEI. The germline V and J ends were trimmed by 8 bases and 3 bases, with 22 bases remaining between them. This CDR3 is 17 amino acids long. The CDR3 coding sequence is TGTGCCAGCCTATCAATGGGGCAGGGGGGATACACCGGGGAGCTGTTTTTT. It translates to CASLSMGQGGYTGELFF.

A word on this clonotype: A read error is possible here, since a much larger clone lies one base away. The V and J genes are TRBV19 and TRBJ1-1; D is possibly TRBD1 (6 bases). Germline CDR1 and CDR2: LNHDA and SQIVND (reference sequence). The CDR3 loop spans 15 amino acids. The CDR3 nucleotides read TGTGCCAGTAGTCTGGGGGGCCTAATGAAGACTGAAGCTTTCTTT. Encoded protein: CASSLGGLMKTEAFF.

Many counts were recorded for this clonotype. This chain joins TRBV4-1 and TRBJ2-3; D possibly matches TRBD1 or TRBD2 (5 bases each). Germline V gene lookup returns CDR1 MGHRA and CDR2 YSYEKL. Trimming took off 0 bases at V and 4 bases at J, with 8 bases between the two ends. The CDR3 has 14 amino acids. DNA of the CDR3: TGCGCCAGCAGCCAAGATCTGGGGGCAGATACGCAGTATTTT. Translated, it gives CASSQDLGADTQYF.

This clonotype has ten or more counts. V gene TRBV7-8 combines with J gene TRBJ2-7, with D maybe TRBD1 (5 bases). CDR3 length equals 15 residues. Trimming removed 5 bases from V and 6 bases from J, with 20 bases in between. Germline V gene sequence: CDR1 SGHVS, CDR2 FQNEAQ. This chain's CDR3 is CASSHPVRVTGEQYV. DNA of the CDR3: TGTGCCAGCAGCCACCCGGTCAGGGTTACGGGCGAGCAGTACGTC.

This clonotype was counted at least ten times. The CDR3 nucleotides are TGCGCCAGCAGCTTGGACGGAATGATTCAGTACTTC. It specifies CASSLDGMIQYF. This rearrangement joins TRBV5-1 to TRBJ2-4; D unresolved. The CDR3 is 12 residues long. Germline V gene sequence: CDR1 SGHRS, CDR2 YFSETQ. V was clipped by 0 bases and J by 10 bases, with 8 bases between them.

The chain employs TRBV6-5 and TRBJ1-1, with unresolved D. V lost 2 bases to trimming and J lost 6 bases, with 4 bases between them. The CDR3 totals 11 residues. Germline V gene lookup returns CDR1 MNHEY and CDR2 SVGAGI. In DNA form, the CDR3 reads TGTGCCAGCAGTTACGGGTCTGAAGCTTTCTTT. Protein product: CASSYGSEAFF.

The chain combines TRBV4-1 with TRBJ1-6; no clear D. The CDR3 contains 16 residues. Germline CDR1 MGHRA, CDR2 YSYEKL. The germline V and J ends were trimmed by 2 bases and 3 bases, with 11 bases remaining between them. The CDR3 DNA sequence: TGCGCCAGCAGCCAAACCCCCCGCGGCTATAATTCACCCCTCCACTTT. Its translation: CASSQTPRGYNSPLHF.

A few counts support this clonotype. The rearrangement uses TRBV20-1 and TRBJ1-1; tentatively, D is TRBD1 (5 bases). Trimming pared 3 bases from V and 3 bases from J, leaving 26 bases between. Germline V CDR1 and CDR2: DFQATT, SNEGSKA (reference sequence). The CDR3 totals 18 residues. The CDR3 protein is CSAREGISDTLEDTEAFF. CDR3 bases: TGCAGTGCTAGGGAGGGGATATCCGACACTCTCGAGGACACTGAAGCTTTCTTT.

In the case of this clonotype: At one of its ends the junction is not consistent with the germline gene, which may arise from a read error. The chain employs TRBV27 and TRBJ2-7; TRBD2 might be the D (6 bases). The CDR3 covers 15 residues. The germline V gene has CDR1 MNHEY and CDR2 SMNVEV (reference sequence). CDR3 coding DNA: TGTGCCAGCAGTTTGAAGATAGGTGGGGGGTACGCGCAGTACTTC. Translating gives CASSLKIGGGYAQYF.

This clonotype was seen repeatedly, ten times or more. The chain links TRBV24-1 to TRBJ2-5, with a possible D match to TRBD2 (5 bases). The CDR3 contains 15 residues. Per germline, CDR1 KGHDR and CDR2 SFDVKD. Trimming took off 3 bases at V and 2 bases at J, with 12 bases between the two ends. The CDR3 region has the DNA TGTGCCACCAGTGATCCCACGGGGATACAAGAGACCCAGTACTTC. Protein sequence: CATSDPTGIQETQYF.

The V and J genes are TRBV7-8 and TRBJ2-7; D unclear. CDR3 size: 12 residues. Germline V lookup: CDR1 SGHVS, CDR2 FQNEAQ. V gave up 0 bases and J gave up 6 bases, with 6 bases separating them. The CDR3 loop reads CASSLAPSEQYF. CDR3 coding DNA: TGTGCCAGCAGCTTAGCGCCCAGCGAGCAGTACTTC.

This clonotype appeared a few times. The chain joins TRBV7-2 to TRBJ1-1; no reliable D call. Trimming took off 1 base at V and 8 bases at J, with 14 bases between the two ends. The CDR3 length is 14 residues. CDR1 is SGHTA, CDR2 FQGNSA, per germline. CDR3 coding DNA: TGTGCCAGCAGCTTAGAAGGCAGAGTAAGAGAAGCTTTCTTT. Its translation: CASSLEGRVREAFF.

This clonotype was seen a few times. This chain joins TRBV7-9 and TRBJ2-7; D may correspond to TRBD1 or TRBD2 (6 bases each). In germline, CDR1 is SEHNR, CDR2 FQNEAQ (reference sequence). The CDR3 has 13 residues. V was shortened by 6 bases and J by 1 base, with 10 bases between the two germline ends. CDR3 in amino acids: CASSSGASYEQYV. The DNA of the CDR3 is TGTGCCAGCAGTTCGGGGGCTTCCTACGAGCAGTACGTC.

This clonotype was detected many times. This sequence joins TRBV20-1 and TRBJ1-1, with D possibly TRBD1 on 5 matching bases. The V gene's germline CDR1 is DFQATT and CDR2 SNEGSKA (reference sequence). V dropped 0 bases and J dropped 11 bases, with 13 bases sitting between them. The CDR3 runs 12 residues. The CDR3 sequence is CSARDGGLYAFF. DNA for the CDR3: TGCAGTGCTAGAGATGGGGGACTTTACGCTTTCTTT.

The chain joins TRBV5-1 to TRBJ2-5; a weak D match, TRBD1 (5 bases). Germline V gene data show CDR1 as SGHRS and CDR2 as YFSETQ. Trimming left V 4 bases short and J 2 bases short, with 18 bases between. This CDR3 region has 16 residues. The CDR3 DNA reads TGCGCCAGCAGCCCCTGGGCAGGGCGATTTCAAGAGACCCAGTACTTC. As protein: CASSPWAGRFQETQYF.

This clonotype was found a few times. The chain combines TRBV6-5 with TRBJ2-1; 9 bases fit TRBD2. The ends lost 2 bases at V and 5 bases at J; junction bases unmatched: 7. The V gene's germline CDR1 is MNHEY and CDR2 SVGAGI. This CDR3 comprises 16 residues. CDR3 region: CASSYISGGTNNEQFF. Written as DNA, the CDR3 is TGTGCCAGCAGTTACATTAGCGGGGGCACGAACAATGAGCAGTTCTTC.

This clonotype was observed a handful of times. This chain connects TRBV5-1 to TRBJ2-7, with TRBD2 identical over 10 bases. After removal of 3 bases from V and 0 bases from J, the junction contained 6 bases not matched to a gene. The CDR3 covers 16 residues. Germline V gives CDR1 SGHRS, CDR2 YFSETQ. This CDR3 reads CASSWGLALYSYEQYF. For the CDR3, the DNA is TGCGCCAGCAGCTGGGGACTAGCGCTATACTCCTACGAGCAGTACTTC.

In this sample, this clonotype turned up many times. The V gene is TRBV2, the J gene TRBJ2-1; 8 bases are a match to TRBD2. From germline, CDR1 is SNHLY and CDR2 FYNNEI. J was trimmed by 5 bases and V by 4 bases; bases with no gene match: 10. The CDR3 is 16 residues long. CDR3 in amino acids: CASSAGGLEPHNEQFF. The CDR3 coding sequence is TGTGCCAGCAGTGCCGGGGGACTAGAACCCCACAATGAGCAGTTCTTC.

This clonotype ranks as medium-sized (0.01 to 0.1%). The chain combines TRBV12-3 or TRBV12-4 with TRBJ2-1; 8 bases fit TRBD2. With V trimmed by 3 bases and J by 4 bases, 2 bases remained unmatched. CDR3 length: 14 amino acids. CDR3 coding DNA: TGTGCCAGCAGTTTGGGCGGGGGGTACAATGAGCAGTTCTTC. Its translation is CASSLGGGYNEQFF.

As regards this clonotype: A junction end diverges from the germline sequence, so it may reflect a read error. The chain has TRBV11-2 and TRBJ2-7, with D unclear. There are 8 residues in the CDR3. Germline CDR1 SGHAT, CDR2 FQNNGV. The CDR3 region is CASSYVDF. The CDR3 nucleotides are TGTGCCAGCAGCTACGTTGACTTC.

This clonotype was detected many times. The chain carries TRBV5-4 and TRBJ2-7; D is unclear. This CDR3 has 14 amino acids. Germline V CDR1 and CDR2: SGHNT, YYREEE (reference sequence). The ends were cut back, 0 bases at V and 0 bases at J, with 7 bases in the middle. The CDR3 nucleotides are TGTGCCAGCAGCTTGGGGCCATCCTCCTACGAGCAGTACTTC. Its protein is CASSLGPSSYEQYF.

This clonotype occurred a few times. The CDR3 region is CASSPSAGGSYNEQFF. In nucleotides, the CDR3 is TGCGCCAGCAGCCCTTCGGCGGGGGGCTCCTACAATGAGCAGTTCTTC. This sequence joins TRBV4-3 and TRBJ2-1; 8 nucleotides line up with TRBD2. Germline V gene sequence: CDR1 LGHNA, CDR2 YSLEER. The CDR3 covers 16 residues. J gave up 0 bases and V 4 bases, and 5 bases lay outside the gene matches.